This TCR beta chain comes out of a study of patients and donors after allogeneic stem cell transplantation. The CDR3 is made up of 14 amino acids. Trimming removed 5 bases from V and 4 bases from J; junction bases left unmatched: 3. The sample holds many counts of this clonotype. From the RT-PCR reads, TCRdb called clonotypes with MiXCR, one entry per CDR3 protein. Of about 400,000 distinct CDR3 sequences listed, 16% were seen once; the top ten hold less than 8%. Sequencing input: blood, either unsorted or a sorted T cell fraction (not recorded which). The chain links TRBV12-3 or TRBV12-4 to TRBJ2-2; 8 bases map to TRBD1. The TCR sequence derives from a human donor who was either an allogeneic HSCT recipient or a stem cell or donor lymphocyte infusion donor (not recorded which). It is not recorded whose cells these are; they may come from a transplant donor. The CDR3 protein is CASSAGTGTGELFF. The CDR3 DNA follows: TGTGCCAGCAGTGCAGGGACAGGCACCGGGGAGCTGTTTTTT.